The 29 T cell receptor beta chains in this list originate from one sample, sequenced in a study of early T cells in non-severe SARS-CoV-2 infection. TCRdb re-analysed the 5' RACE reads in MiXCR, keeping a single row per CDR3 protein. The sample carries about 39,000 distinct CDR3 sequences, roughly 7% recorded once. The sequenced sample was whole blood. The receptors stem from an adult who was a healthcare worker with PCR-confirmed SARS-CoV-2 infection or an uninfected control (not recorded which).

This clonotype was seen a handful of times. The chain's CDR3 is CASSVGGTEETQYF. CDR3 nucleotide sequence: TGTGCCAGCAGCGTAGGTGGGACGGAAGAGACCCAGTACTTC. This chain connects TRBV9 to TRBJ2-5; D possibly matches TRBD1 or TRBD2 (5 bases each). CDR1 is SGDLS, CDR2 YYNGEE, per germline. V gave up 0 bases and J gave up 3 bases, with 9 bases separating them. CDR3 size: 14 residues.

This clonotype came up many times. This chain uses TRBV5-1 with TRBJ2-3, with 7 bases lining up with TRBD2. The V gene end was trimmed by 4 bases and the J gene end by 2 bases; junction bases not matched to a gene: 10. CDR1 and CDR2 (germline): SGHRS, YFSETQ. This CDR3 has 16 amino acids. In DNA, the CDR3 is TGCGCCAGCAGCATGGTCCCACGACTAGCCACAGATACGCAGTATTTT. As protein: CASSMVPRLATDTQYF.

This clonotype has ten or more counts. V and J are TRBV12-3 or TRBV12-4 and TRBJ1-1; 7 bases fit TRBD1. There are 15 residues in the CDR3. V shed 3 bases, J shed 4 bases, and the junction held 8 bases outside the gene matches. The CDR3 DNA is TGTGCCAGCAGTTTGATGAGGGACAGTGGCACTGAAGCTTTCTTT. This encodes CASSLMRDSGTEAFF.

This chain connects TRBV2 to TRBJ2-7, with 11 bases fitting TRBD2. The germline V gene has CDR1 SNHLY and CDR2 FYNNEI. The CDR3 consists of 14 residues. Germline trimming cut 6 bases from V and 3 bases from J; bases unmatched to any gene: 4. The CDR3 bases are TGTGCCAGCAGATCGGGACTAGCGGTCTACGAGCAGTACTTC. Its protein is CASRSGLAVYEQYF. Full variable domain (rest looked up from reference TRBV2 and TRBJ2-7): EPEVTQTPSHQVTQMGQEVILRCVPISNHLYFYWYRQILGQKVEFLVSFYNNEISEKSEIFDDQFSVERPDGSNFTLKIRSTKLEDSAMYFCASRSGLAVYEQYFGPGTRLTVT.

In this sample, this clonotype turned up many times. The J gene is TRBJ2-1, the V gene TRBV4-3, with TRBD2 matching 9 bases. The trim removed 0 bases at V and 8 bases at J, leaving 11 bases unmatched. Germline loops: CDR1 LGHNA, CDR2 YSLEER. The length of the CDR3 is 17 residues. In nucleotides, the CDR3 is TGCGCCAGCAGCCAAGAAGGTTTCCAGCGGGGGGTCGATGAGCAGTTCTTC. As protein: CASSQEGFQRGVDEQFF.

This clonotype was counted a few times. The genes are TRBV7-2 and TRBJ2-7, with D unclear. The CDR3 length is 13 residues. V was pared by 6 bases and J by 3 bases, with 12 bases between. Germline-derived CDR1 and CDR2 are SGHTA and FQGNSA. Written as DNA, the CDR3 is TGTGCCAGCAGTTCGACGGTAAACTACGAGCAGTACTTC. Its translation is CASSSTVNYEQYF.

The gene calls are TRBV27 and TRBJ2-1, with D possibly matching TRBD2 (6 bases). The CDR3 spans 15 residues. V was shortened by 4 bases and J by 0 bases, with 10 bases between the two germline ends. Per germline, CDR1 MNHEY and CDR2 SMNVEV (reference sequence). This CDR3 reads CASSWTISSYNEQFF. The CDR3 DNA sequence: TGTGCCAGCAGTTGGACTATTAGCTCCTACAATGAGCAGTTCTTC.

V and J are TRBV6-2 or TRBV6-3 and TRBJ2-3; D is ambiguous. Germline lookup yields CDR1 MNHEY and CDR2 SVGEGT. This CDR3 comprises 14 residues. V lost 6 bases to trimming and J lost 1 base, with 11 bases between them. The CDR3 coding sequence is TGTGCCAGCAGCCCCAATGGACGCACAGATACGCAGTATTTT. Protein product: CASSPNGRTDTQYF.

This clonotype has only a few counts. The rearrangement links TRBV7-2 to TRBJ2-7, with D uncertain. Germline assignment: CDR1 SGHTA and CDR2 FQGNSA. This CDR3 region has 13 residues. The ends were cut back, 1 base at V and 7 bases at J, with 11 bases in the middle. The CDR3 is CASSLGVMREQYF. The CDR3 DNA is TGTGCCAGCAGCTTAGGAGTCATGCGGGAGCAGTACTTC.

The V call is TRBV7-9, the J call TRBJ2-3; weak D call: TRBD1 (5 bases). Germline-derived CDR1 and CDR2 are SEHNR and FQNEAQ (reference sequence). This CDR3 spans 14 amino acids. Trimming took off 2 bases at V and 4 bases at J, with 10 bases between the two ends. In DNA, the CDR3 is TGTGCCAGCAGCTTAAATCAGGGTGCAGATACGCAGTATTTT. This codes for CASSLNQGADTQYF. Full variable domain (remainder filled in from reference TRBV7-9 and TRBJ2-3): DTGVSQNPRHKITKRGQNVTFRCDPISEHNRLYWYRQTLGQGPEFLTYFQNEAQLEKSRLLSDRFSAERPKGSFSTLEIQRTEQGDSAMYLCASSLNQGADTQYFGPGTRLTVL.

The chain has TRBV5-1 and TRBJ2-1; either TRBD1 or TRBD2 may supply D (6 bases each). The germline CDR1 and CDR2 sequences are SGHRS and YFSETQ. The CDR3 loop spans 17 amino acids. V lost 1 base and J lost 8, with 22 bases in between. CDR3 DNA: TGCGCCAGCAGCTTGTCACTATCCGGGGGCTCAAGGGATGAGCAGTTCTTC. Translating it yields CASSLSLSGGSRDEQFF.

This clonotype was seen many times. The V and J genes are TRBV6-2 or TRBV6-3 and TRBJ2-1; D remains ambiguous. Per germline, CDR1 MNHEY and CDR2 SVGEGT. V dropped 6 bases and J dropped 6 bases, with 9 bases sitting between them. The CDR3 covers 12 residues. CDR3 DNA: TGTGCCAGCAGCCCGCGCTCCAATGAGCAGTTCTTC. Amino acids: CASSPRSNEQFF.

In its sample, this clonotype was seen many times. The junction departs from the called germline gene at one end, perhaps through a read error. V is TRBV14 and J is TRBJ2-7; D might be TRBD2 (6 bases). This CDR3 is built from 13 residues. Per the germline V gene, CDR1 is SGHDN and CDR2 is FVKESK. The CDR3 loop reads CASSQDLPSGLLF. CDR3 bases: TGTGCCAGCAGCCAAGATCTCCCATCGGGACTTCTCTTC.

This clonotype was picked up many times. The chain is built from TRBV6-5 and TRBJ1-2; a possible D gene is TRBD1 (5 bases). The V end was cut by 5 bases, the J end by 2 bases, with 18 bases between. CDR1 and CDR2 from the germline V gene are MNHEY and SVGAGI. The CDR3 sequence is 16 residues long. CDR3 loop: CASSISLRGFNYGYTF. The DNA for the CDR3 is TGTGCCAGCAGTATCTCTTTGAGGGGATTCAACTATGGCTACACCTTC.

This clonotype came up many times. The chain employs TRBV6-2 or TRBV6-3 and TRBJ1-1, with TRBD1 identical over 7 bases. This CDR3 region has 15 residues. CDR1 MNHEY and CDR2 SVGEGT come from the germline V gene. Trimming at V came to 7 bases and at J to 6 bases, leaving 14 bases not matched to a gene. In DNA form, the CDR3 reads TGTGCCAGCATTTCCCCCGCGACAGGGAGGTCTGAAGCTTTCTTT. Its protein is CASISPATGRSEAFF.

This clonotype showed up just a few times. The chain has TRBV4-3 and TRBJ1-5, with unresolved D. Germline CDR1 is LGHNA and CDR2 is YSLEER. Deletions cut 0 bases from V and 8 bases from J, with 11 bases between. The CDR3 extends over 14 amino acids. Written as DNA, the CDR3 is TGCGCCAGCAGCCAAGACCGTCTCGGTAAGCCCCAGCATTTT. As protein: CASSQDRLGKPQHF.

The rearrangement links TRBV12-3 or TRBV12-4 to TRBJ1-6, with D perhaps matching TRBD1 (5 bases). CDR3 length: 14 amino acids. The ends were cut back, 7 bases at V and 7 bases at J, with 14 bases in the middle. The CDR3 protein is CASNEGRVNSPLHF. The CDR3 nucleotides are TGTGCCAGCAACGAGGGACGGGTGAATTCACCCCTCCACTTT.

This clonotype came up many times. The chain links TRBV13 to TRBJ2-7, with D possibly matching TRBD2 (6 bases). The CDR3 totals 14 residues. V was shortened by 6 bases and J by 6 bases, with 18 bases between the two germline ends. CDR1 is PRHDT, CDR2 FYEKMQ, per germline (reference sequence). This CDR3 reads CASSSGDSIGEQYF. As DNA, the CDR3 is TGTGCCAGCAGTTCCGGGGACTCCATAGGCGAGCAGTACTTC.

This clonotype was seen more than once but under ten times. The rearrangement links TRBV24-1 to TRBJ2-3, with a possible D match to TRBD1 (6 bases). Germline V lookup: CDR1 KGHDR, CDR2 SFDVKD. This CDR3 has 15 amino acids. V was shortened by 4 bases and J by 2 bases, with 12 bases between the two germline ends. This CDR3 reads CATSDPDRYTDTQYF. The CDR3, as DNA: TGTGCCACCAGTGACCCAGACAGGTACACAGATACGCAGTATTTT.

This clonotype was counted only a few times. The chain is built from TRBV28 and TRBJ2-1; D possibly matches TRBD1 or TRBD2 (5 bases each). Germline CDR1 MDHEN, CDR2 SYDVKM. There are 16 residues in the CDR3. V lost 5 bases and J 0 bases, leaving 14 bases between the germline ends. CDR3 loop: CASSPGTLTSYNEQFF. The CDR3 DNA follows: TGTGCCAGCAGTCCGGGGACCTTAACCTCCTACAATGAGCAGTTCTTC.

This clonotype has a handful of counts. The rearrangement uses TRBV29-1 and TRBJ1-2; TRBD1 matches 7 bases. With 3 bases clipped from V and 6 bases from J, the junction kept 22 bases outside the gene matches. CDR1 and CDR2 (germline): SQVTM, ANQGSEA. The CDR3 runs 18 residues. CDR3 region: CSVDPLPFPGGYDHGYTF. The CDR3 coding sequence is TGCAGCGTTGACCCGCTCCCTTTCCCAGGGGGGTATGATCATGGCTACACCTTC.

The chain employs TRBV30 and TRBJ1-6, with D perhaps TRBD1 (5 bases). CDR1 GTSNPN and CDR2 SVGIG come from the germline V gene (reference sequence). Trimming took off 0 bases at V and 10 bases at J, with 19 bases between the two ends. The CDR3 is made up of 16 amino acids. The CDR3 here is CAWSVSGGGELSPLHF. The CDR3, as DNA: TGTGCCTGGAGTGTGTCGGGTGGGGGAGAGCTGTCACCCCTCCACTTT.

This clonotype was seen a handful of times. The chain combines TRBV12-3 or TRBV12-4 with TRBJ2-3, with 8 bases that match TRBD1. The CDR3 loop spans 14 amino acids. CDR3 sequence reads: CAKNRGTYTDTQYF. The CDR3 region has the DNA TGTGCTAAAAACAGGGGGACCTACACAGATACGCAGTATTTT.

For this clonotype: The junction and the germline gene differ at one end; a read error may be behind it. CDR3 sequence reads: CAGSSGLAVYNEQFF. As DNA, the CDR3 is TGTGCCGGCAGCTCAGGACTAGCCGTCTACAATGAGCAGTTCTTC. The V and J genes are TRBV7-8 and TRBJ2-1; 8 nucleotides align to TRBD2. This CDR3 region has 15 residues. From germline, CDR1 is SGHVS and CDR2 FQNEAQ. Full variable domain (outside the CDR3, taken from reference TRBV7-8 and TRBJ2-1): GAGVSQSPRYKVAKRGQDVALRCDPISGHVSLFWYQQALGQGPEFLTYFQNEAQLDKSGLPSDRFFAERPEGSVSTLKIQRTQQEDSAVYLCAGSSGLAVYNEQFFGPGTRLTVL.

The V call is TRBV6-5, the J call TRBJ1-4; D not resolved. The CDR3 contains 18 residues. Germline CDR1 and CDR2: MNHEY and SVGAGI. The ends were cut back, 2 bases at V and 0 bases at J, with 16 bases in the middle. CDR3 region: CASSYRPPVGATNEKLFF. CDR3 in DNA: TGTGCCAGCAGTTACAGACCCCCGGTTGGCGCAACTAATGAAAAACTGTTTTTT.

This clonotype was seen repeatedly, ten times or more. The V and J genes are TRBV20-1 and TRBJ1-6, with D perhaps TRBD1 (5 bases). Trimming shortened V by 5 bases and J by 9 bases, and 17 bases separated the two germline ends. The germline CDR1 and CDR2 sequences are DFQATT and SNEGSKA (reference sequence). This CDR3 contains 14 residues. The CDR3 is CSAVQDRRGSPLHF. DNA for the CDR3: TGCAGTGCTGTACAGGATAGGCGCGGTTCACCCCTCCACTTT.

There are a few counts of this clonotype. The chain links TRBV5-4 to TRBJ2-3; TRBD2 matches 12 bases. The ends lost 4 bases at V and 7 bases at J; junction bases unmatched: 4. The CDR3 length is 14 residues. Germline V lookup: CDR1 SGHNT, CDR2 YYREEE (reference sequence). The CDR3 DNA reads TGTGCCAGCAGCCCAGGACTAGCGGGGAATACGCAGTATTTT. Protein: CASSPGLAGNTQYF.

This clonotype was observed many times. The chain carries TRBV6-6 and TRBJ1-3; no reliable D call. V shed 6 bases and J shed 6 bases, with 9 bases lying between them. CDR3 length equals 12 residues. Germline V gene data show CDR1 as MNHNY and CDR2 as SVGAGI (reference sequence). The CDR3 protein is CASSSTQNTIYF. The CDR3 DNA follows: TGTGCCAGCAGCTCTACCCAAAACACCATATATTTT.

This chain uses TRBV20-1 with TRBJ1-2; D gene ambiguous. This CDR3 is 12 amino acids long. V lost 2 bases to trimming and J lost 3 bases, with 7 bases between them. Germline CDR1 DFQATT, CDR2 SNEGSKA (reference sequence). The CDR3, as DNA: TGCAGTGCTAGAAACACTGACTATGGCTACACCTTC. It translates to CSARNTDYGYTF.